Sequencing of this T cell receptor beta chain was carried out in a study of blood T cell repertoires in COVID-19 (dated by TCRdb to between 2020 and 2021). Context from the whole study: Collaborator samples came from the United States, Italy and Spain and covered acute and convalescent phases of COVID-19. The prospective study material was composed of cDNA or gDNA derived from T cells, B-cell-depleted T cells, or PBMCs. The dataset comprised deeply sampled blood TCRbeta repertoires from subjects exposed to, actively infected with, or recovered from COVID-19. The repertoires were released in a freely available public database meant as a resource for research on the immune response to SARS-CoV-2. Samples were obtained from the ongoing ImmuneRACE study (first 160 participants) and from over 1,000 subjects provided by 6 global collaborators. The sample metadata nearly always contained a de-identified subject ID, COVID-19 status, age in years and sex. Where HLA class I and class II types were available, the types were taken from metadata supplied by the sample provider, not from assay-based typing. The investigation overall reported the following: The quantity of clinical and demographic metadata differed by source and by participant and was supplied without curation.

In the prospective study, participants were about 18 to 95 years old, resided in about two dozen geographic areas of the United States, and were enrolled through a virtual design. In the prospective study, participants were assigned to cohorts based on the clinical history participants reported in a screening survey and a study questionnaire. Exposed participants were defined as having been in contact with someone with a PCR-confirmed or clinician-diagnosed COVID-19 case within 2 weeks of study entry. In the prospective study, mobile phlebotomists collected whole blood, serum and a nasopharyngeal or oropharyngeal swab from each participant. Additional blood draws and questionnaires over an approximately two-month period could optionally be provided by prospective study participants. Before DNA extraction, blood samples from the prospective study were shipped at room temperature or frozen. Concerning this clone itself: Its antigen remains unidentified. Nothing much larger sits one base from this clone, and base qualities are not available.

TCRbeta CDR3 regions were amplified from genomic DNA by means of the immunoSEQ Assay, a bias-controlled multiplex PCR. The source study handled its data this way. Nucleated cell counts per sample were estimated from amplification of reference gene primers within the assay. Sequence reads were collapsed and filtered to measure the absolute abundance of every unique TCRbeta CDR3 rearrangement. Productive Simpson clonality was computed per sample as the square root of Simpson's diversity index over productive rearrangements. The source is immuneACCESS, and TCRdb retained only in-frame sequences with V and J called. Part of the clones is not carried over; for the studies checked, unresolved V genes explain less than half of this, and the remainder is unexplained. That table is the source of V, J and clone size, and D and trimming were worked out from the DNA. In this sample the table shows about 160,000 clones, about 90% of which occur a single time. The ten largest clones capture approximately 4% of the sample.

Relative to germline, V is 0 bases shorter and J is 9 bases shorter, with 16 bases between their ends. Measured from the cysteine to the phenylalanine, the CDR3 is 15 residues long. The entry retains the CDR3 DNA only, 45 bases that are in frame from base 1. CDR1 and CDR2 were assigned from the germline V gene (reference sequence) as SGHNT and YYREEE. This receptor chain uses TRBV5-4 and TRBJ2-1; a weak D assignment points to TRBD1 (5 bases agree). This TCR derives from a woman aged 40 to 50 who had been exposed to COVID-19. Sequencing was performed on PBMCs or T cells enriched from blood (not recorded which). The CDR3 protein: CASSLEGPKTGEQFF. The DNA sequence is TGTGCCAGCAGCTTGGAGGGGCCTAAGACTGGTGAGCAGTTCTTC.